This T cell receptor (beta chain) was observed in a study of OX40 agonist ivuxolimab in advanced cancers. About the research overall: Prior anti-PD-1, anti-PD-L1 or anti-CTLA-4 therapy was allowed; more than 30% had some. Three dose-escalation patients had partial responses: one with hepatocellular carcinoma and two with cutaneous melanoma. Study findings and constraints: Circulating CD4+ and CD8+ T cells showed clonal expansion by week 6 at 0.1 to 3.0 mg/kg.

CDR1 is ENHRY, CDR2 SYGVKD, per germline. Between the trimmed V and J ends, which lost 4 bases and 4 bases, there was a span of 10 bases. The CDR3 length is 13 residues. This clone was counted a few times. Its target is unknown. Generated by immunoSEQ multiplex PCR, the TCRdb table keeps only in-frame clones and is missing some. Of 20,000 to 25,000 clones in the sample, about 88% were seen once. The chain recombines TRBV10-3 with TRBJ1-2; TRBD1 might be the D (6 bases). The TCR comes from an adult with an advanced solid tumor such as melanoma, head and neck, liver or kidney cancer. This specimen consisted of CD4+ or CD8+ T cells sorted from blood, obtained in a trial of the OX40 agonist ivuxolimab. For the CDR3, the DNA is TGTGCCATCAGTGGAAGCAGGGGCTATGGCTACACCTTC. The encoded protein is CAISGSRGYGYTF.